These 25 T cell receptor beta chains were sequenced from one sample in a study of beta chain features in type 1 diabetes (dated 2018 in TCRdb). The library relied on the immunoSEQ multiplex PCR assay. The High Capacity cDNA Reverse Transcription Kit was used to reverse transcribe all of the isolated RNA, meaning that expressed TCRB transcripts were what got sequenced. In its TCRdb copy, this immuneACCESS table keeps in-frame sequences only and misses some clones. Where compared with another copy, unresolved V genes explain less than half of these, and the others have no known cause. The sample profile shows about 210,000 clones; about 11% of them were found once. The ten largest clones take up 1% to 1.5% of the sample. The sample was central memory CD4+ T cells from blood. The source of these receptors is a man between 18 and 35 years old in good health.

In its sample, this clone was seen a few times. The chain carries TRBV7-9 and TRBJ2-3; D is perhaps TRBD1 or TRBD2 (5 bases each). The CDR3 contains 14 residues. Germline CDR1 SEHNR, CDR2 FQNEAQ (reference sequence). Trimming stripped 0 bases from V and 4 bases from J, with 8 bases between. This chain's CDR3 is CASSLAGPSDTQYF. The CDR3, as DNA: TGTGCCAGCAGCTTAGCGGGACCCTCAGATACGCAGTATTTT. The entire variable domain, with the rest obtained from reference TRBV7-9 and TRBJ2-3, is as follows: DTGVSQNPRHKITKRGQNVTFRCDPISEHNRLYWYRQTLGQGPEFLTYFQNEAQLEKSRLLSDRFSAERPKGSFSTLEIQRTEQGDSAMYLCASSLAGPSDTQYFGPGTRLTVL.

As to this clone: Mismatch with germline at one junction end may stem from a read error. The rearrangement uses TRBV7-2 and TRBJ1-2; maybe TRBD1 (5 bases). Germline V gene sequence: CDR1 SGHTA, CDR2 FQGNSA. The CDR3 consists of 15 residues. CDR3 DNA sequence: TGTGCCAGCAGCCCGGGACGGGGCAAATTGTATGTCTACACCTTC. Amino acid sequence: CASSPGRGKLYVYTF.

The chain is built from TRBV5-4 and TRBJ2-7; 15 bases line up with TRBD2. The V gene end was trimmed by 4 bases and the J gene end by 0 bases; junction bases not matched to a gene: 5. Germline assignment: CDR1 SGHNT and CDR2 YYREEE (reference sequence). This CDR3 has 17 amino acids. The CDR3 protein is CASSAGTSGRISYEQYF. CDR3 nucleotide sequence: TGTGCCAGCAGCGCCGGGACTAGCGGGAGGATCTCCTACGAGCAGTACTTC.

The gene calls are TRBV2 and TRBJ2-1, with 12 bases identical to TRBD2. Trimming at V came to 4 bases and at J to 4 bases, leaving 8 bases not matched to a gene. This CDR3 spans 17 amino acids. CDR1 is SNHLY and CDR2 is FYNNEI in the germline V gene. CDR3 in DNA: TGTGCCAGCAGTGGATTCCCCGGGACTAGCGGGTACAATGAGCAGTTCTTC. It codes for CASSGFPGTSGYNEQFF.

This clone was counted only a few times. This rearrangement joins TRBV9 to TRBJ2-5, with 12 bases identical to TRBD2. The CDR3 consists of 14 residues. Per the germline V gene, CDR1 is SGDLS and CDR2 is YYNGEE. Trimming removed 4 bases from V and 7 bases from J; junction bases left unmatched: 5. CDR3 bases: TGTGCCAGCAGCTCCGGGACTAGCGGGCCGACCCAGTACTTC. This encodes CASSSGTSGPTQYF.

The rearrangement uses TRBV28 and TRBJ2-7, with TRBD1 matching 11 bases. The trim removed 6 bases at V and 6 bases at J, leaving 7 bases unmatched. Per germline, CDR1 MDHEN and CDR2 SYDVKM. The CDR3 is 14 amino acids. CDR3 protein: CASRRTGGYGEQYF. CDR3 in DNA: TGTGCCAGCAGACGGACAGGGGGCTATGGCGAGCAGTACTTC.

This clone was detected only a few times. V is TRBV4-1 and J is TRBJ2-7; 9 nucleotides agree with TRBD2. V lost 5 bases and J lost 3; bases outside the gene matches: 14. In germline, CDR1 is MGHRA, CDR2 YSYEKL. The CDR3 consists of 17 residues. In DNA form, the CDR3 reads TGCGCCAGCAGCGGCACGGGAGCGGGAGGAAGGGTCTACGAGCAGTACTTC. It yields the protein CASSGTGAGGRVYEQYF.

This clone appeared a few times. CDR3 region: CASRPLRGLATYNEQFF. CDR3 sequence (DNA): TGTGCCAGCAGACCACTCAGGGGGCTAGCTACCTACAATGAGCAGTTCTTC. V usage is TRBV28 and J usage is TRBJ2-1; 8 bases line up with TRBD1. V gave up 6 bases and J gave up 2 bases; unmatched junction bases: 12. CDR3 length: 17 amino acids. Germline V gives CDR1 MDHEN, CDR2 SYDVKM.

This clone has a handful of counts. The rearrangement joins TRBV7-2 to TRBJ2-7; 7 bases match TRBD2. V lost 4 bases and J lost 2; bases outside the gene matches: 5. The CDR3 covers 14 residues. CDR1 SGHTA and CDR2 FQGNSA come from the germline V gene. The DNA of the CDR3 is TGTGCCAGCAGCTGGGGCGGGAGTGCCTACGAGCAGTACTTC. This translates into CASSWGGSAYEQYF.

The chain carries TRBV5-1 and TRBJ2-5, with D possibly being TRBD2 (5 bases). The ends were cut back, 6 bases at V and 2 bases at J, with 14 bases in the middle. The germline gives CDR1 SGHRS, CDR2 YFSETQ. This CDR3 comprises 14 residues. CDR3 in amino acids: CASTPDGVQETQYF. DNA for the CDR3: TGCGCCAGCACTCCGGACGGGGTGCAAGAGACCCAGTACTTC.

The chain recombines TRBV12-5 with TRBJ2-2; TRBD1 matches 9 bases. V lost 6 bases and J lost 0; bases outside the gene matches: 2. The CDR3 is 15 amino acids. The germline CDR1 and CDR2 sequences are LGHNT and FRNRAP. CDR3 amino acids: CASGDRGSNTGELFF. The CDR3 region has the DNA TGTGCTAGTGGGGACAGGGGCTCGAACACCGGGGAGCTGTTTTTT.

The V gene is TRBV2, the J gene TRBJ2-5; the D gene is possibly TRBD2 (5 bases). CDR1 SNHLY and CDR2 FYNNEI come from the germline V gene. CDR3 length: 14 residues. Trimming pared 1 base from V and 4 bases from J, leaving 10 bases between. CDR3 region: CASSEGGSIETQYF. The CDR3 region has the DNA TGTGCCAGCAGTGAAGGCGGGTCTATAGAGACCCAGTACTTC.

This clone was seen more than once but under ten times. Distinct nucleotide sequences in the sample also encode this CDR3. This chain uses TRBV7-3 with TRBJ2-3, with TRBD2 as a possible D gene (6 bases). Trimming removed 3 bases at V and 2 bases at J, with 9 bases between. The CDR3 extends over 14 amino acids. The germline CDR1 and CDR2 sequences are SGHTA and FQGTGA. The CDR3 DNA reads TGTGCCAGCAGCTTTTTAGCGGTCACAGATACGCAGTATTTT. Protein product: CASSFLAVTDTQYF.

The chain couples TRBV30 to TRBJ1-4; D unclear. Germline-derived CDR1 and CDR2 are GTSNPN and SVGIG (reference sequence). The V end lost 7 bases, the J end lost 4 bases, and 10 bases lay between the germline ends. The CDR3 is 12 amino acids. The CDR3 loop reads CASTLFNEKLFF. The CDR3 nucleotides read TGTGCCTCTACGCTGTTTAATGAAAAACTGTTTTTT.

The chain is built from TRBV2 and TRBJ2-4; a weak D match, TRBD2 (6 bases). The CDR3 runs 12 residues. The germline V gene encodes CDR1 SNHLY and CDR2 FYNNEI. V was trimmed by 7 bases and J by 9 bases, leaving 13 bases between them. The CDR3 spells CASTASAGIQYF. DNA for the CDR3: TGTGCCAGCACGGCTAGCGCTGGCATTCAGTACTTC.

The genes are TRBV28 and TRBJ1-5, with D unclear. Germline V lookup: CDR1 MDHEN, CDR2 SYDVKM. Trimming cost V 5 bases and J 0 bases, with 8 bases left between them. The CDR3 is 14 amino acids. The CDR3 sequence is CASSRVYSNQPQHF. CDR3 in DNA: TGTGCCAGCAGTCGAGTTTATAGCAATCAGCCCCAGCATTTT.

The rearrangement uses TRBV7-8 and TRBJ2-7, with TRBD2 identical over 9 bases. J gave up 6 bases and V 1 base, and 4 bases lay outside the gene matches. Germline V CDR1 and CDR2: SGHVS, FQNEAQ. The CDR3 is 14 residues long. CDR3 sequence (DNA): TGTGCCAGCAGCTTAGGGACTAGCGAGTTCGAGCAGTACTTC. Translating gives CASSLGTSEFEQYF.

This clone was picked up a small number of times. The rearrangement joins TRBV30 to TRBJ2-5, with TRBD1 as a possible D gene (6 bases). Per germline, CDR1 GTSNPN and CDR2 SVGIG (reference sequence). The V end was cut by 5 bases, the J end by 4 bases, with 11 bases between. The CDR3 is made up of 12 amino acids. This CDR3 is CAWGQIGETQYF. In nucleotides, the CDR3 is TGTGCCTGGGGACAGATAGGAGAGACCCAGTACTTC.

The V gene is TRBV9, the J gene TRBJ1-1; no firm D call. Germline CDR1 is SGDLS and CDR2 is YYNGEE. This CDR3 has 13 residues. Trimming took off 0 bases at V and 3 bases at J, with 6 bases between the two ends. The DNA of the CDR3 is TGTGCCAGCAGCGTAGCCGGTTACACTGAAGCTTTCTTT. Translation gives CASSVAGYTEAFF.

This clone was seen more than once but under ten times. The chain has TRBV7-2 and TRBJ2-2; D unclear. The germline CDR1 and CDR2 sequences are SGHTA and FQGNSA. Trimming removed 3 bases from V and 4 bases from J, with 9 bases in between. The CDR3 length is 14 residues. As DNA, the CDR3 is TGTGCCAGCAGCTTTGAGAAGGCCACCGGGGAGCTGTTTTTT. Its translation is CASSFEKATGELFF.

CDR3 sequence (DNA): TGTGCCAGCAGCTTTTCCGGCAGCAAAAACATTCAGTACTTC. This sequence encodes CASSFSGSKNIQYF. This sequence joins TRBV5-6 and TRBJ2-4, with D unclear. Germline V gene sequence: CDR1 SGHDT, CDR2 YYEEEE. The CDR3 covers 14 residues. V dropped 2 bases and J dropped 3 bases, with 9 bases sitting between them.

The CDR3 sequence is CASSLELETQYF. The DNA for the CDR3 is TGTGCCAGCAGCTTGGAGTTAGAGACCCAGTACTTC. The gene calls are TRBV5-4 and TRBJ2-5; no reliable D call. V lost 0 bases and J 4 bases, leaving 4 bases between the germline ends. CDR3 size: 12 residues. Germline V gives CDR1 SGHNT, CDR2 YYREEE (reference sequence).

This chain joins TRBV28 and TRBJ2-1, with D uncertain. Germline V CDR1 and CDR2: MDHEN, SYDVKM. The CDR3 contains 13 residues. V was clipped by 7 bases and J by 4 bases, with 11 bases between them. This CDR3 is CASKSLGYNEQFF. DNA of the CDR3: TGTGCCAGCAAGAGCTTGGGTTACAATGAGCAGTTCTTC. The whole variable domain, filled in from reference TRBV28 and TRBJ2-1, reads DVKVTQSSRYLVKRTGEKVFLECVQDMDHENMFWYRQDPGLGLRLIYFSYDVKMKEKGDIPEGYSVSREKKERFSLILESASTNQTSMYLCASKSLGYNEQFFGPGTRLTVL.

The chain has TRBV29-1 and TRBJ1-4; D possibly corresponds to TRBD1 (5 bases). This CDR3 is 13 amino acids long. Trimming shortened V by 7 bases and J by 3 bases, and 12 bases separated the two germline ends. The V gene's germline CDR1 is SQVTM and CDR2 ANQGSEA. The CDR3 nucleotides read TGCAGCGCCCTCGGGGGGTCTAATGAAAAACTGTTTTTT. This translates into CSALGGSNEKLFF.

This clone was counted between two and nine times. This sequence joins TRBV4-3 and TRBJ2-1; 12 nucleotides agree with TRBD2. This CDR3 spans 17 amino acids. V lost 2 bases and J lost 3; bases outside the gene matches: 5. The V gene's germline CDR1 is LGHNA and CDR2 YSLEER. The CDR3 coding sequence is TGCGCCAGCAGCCAACGACTAGCGGGAGTGGTCTACAATGAGCAGTTCTTC. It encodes CASSQRLAGVVYNEQFF.